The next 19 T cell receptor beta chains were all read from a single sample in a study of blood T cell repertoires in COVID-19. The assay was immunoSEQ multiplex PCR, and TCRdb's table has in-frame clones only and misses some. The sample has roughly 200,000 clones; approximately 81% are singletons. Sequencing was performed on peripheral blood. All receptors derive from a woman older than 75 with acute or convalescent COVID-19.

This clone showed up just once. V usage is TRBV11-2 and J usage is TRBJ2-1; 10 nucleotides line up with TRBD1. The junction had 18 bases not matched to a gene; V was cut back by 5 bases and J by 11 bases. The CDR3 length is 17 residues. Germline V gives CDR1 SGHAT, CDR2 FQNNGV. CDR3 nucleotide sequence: TGTGCCAGCAGCCTTAGACTGAGGGGACAGGGGTCCCATAAGCAGTTCTTC. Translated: CASSLRLRGQGSHKQFF.

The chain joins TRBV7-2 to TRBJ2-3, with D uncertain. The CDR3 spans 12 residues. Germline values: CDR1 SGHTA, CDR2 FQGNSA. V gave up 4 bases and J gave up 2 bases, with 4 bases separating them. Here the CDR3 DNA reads TGTGCCAGCAGCTCCAACACAGATACGCAGTATTTT. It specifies CASSSNTDTQYF.

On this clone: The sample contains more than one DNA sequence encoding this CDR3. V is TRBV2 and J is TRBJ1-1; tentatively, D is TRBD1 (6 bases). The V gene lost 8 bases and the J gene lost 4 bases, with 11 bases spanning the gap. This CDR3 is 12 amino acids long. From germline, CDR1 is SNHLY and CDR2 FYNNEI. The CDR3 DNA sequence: TGTGCCAGCCGGGGGGGGCCCACTGAAGCTTTCTTT. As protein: CASRGGPTEAFF.

CDR3 in amino acids: CASLGLERSTDTQYF. DNA for the CDR3: TGTGCCAGCCTGGGACTAGAGAGAAGTACAGATACGCAGTATTTT. The chain uses TRBV6-5 and TRBJ2-3, with TRBD2 matching over 8 bases. Per the germline V gene, CDR1 is MNHEY and CDR2 is SVGAGI. This CDR3 spans 15 amino acids. Unmatched junction bases numbered 10, after V lost 8 bases and J lost 3 bases.

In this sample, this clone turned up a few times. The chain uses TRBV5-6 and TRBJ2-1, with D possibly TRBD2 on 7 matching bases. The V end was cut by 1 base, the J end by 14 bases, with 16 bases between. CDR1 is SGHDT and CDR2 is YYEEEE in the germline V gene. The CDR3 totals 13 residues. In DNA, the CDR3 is TGTGCCAGCAGCTTGTGGGGGCCCCGGGAGGAGTTCTTC. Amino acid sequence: CASSLWGPREEFF.

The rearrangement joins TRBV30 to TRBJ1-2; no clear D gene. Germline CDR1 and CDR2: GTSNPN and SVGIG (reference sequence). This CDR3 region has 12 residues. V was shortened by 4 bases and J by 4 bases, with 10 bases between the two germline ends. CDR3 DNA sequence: TGTGCCTGGAATGTAGACATCTATGGCTACACCTTC. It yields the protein CAWNVDIYGYTF. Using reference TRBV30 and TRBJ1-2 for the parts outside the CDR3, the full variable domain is SQTIHQWPATLVQPVGSPLSLECTVEGTSNPNLYWYRQAAGRGLQLLFYSVGIGQISSEVPQNLSASRPQDRQFILSSKKLLLSDSGFYLCAWNVDIYGYTFGSGTRLTVV.

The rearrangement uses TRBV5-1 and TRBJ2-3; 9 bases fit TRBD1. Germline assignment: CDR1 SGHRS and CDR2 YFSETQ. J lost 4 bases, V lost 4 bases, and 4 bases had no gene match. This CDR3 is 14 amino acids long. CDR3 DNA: TGCGCCAGCAGCCCACAGGGGGCCCCAGATACGCAGTATTTT. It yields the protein CASSPQGAPDTQYF.

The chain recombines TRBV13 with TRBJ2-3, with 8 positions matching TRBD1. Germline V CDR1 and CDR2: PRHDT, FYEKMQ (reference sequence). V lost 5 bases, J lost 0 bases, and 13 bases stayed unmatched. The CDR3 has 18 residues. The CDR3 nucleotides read TGTGCCAGCAGCCATACCTCTCCTCGGGACAGGAGCACAGATACGCAGTATTTT. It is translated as CASSHTSPRDRSTDTQYF.

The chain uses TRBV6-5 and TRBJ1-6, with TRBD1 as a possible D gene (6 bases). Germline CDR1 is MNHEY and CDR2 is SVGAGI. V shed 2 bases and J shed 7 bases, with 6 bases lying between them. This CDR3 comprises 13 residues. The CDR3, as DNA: TGTGCCAGCAGTTACGGACAGAATTCACCCCTCCACTTT. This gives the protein CASSYGQNSPLHF.

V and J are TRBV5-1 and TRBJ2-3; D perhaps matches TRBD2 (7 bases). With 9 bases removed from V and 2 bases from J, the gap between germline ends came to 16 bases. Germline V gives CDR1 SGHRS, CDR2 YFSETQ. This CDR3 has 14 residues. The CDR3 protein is CATTRGGSTDTQYF. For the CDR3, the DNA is TGCGCCACTACTAGGGGGGGCTCCACAGATACGCAGTATTTT.

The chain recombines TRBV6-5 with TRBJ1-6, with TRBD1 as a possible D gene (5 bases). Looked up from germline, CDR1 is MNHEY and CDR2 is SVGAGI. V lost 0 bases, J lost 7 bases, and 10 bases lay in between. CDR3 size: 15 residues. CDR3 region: CASSYSRQTNSPLHF. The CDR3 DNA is TGTGCCAGCAGTTACTCGAGACAGACGAATTCACCCCTCCACTTT.

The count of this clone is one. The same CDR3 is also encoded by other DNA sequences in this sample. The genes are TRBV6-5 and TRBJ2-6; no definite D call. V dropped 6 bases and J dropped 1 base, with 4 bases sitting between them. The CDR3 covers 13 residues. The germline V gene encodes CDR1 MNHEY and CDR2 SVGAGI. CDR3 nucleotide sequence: TGTGCCAGCAGAGCTTCTGGGGCCAACGTCCTGACTTTC. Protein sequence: CASRASGANVLTF.

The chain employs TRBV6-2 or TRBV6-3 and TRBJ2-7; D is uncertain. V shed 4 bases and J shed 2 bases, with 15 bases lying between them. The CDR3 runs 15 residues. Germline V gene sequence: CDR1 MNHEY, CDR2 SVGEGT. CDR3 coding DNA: TGTGCCAGCAGTTCCAACAGCCCCGGTGCCTACGAGCAGTACTTC. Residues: CASSSNSPGAYEQYF.

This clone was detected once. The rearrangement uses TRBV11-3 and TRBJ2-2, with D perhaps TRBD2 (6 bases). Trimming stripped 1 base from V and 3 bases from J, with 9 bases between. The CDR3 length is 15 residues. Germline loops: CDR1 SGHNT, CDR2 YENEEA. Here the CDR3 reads CASSLGDSHTGELFF. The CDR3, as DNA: TGTGCCAGCAGCTTAGGGGACTCGCACACCGGGGAGCTGTTTTTT.

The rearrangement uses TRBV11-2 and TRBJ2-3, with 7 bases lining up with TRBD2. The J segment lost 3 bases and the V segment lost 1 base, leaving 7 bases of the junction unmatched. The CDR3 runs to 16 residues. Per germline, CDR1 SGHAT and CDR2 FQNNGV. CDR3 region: CASSLGTSFNTDTQYF. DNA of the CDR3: TGTGCCAGCAGCTTAGGGACTAGTTTTAATACAGATACGCAGTATTTT.

The CDR3, as DNA: TGTGCCAGCAGTGACAGCGGATATGGCTACACCTTC. This translates into CASSDSGYGYTF. The chain combines TRBV2 with TRBJ1-2; D gene ambiguous. Per the germline V gene, CDR1 is SNHLY and CDR2 is FYNNEI. V lost 3 bases and J lost 5, with 7 bases in between. This CDR3 region has 12 residues.

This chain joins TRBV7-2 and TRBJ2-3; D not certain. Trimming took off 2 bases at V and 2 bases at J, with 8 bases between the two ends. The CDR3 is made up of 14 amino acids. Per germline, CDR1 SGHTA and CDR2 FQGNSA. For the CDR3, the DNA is TGTGCCAGCAGCTTAAGACTTAACACAGATACGCAGTATTTT. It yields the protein CASSLRLNTDTQYF.

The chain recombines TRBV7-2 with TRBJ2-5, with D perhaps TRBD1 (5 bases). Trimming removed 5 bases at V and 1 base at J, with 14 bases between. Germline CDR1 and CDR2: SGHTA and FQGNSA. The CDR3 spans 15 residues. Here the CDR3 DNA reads TGTGCCAGCAGCCCCTGGACACAAACCCAAGAGACCCAGTACTTC. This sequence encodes CASSPWTQTQETQYF.

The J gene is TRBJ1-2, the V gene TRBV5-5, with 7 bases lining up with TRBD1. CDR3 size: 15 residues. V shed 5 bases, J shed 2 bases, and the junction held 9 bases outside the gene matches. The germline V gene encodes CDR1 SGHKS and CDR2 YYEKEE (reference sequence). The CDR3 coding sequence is TGTGCCAGCAGTCCCGGACAGGTTCGGAACTATGGCTACACCTTC. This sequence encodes CASSPGQVRNYGYTF. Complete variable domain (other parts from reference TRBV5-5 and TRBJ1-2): DAGVTQSPTHLIKTRGQQVTLRCSPISGHKSVSWYQQVLGQGPQFIFQYYEKEERGRGNFPDRFSARQFPNYSSELNVNALLLGDSALYLCASSPGQVRNYGYTFGSGTRLTVV.